This T cell receptor (beta chain) originates from a study of blood T cell repertoires in COVID-19. Across the whole study: The United States, Italy and Spain supplied acute and convalescent COVID-19 samples. PBMCs, B-cell-depleted T cells, or T cells were the source of the cDNA or gDNA that made up the material.

Per the authors' pipeline: Estimates of nucleated cell counts were drawn from the amplification of reference gene primers. The method was immunoSEQ multiplex PCR; TCRdb's version includes in-frame clones alone and lacks a portion of them. V, J and clone size derive from that table, while D and trimming were established from the DNA sequence. The profile covers some 200,000 clones, with approximately 85% appearing a single time and 9.8% taken by the ten largest. Germline V CDR1 and CDR2: SNHLY, FYNNEI. The CDR3 sequence is 13 residues long. J was trimmed by 8 bases and V by 6 bases; bases with no gene match: 4. This clone was observed once.

This chain connects TRBV2 to TRBJ1-4; 9 positions match TRBD1. This clonotype was sampled from a woman of 80 years or more with acute or convalescent COVID-19. The sample was peripheral blood. The CDR3 DNA is TGTGCCAGCAGCGCTGGGACAGGGGAAAAACTGTTTTTT. As protein: CASSAGTGEKLFF.